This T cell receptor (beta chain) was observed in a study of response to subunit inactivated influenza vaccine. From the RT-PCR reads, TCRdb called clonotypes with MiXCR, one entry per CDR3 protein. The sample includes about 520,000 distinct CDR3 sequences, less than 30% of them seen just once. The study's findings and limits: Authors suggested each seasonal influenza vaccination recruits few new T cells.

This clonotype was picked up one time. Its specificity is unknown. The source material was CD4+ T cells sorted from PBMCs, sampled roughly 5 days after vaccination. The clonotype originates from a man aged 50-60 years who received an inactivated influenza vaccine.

CDR3 bases: TGTGCCAGCAGTAAGCCCCGACAGGGGGTGGCCTACGAGCAGTACTTC. Protein product: CASSKPRQGVAYEQYF. The chain employs TRBV6-1 and TRBJ2-7, with 9 bases matching TRBD1. The V gene's germline CDR1 is MNHNS and CDR2 SASEGT. The CDR3 covers 16 residues. The ends lost 5 bases at V and 2 bases at J; junction bases unmatched: 10.